One sample yielded the 26 T cell receptor beta chains listed below, sequenced in a study of blood T cell repertoires in COVID-19. The assay was immunoSEQ multiplex PCR, and TCRdb's table has in-frame clones only and misses some. The data show about 110,000 clones, 75% to 90% seen once. The sequenced sample was peripheral blood. The receptor set was obtained from a woman in her sixties with acute or convalescent COVID-19.

This chain joins TRBV28 and TRBJ1-2, with 9 bases aligning to TRBD1. The germline gives CDR1 MDHEN, CDR2 SYDVKM. The J segment lost 8 bases and the V segment lost 2 bases, leaving 9 bases of the junction unmatched. This CDR3 comprises 15 residues. CDR3 DNA: TGTGCCAGCAGTTTACATCACAGGGGGCAAGGGGGCTACACCTTC. It encodes CASSLHHRGQGGYTF.

The chain has TRBV5-1 and TRBJ2-1, with a possible D match to TRBD1 (5 bases). Trimming took 4 bases from V and 12 from J, leaving 26 bases between them. The CDR3 length is 16 residues. Per the germline V gene, CDR1 is SGHRS and CDR2 is YFSETQ. This chain's CDR3 is CASSPAGPGINYRQFF. CDR3 in DNA: TGCGCCAGCAGCCCTGCAGGGCCTGGGATCAATTATCGGCAGTTCTTC.

The V gene is TRBV13, the J gene TRBJ1-1; D unclear. CDR3 size: 15 residues. V lost 5 bases, J lost 5 bases, and 18 bases lay in between. Germline CDR1 reads PRHDT; CDR2 reads FYEKMQ (reference sequence). DNA for the CDR3: TGTGCCAGCAGCGAGCCCGGAGGGTGGGGTACTGAAGCTTTCTTT. Protein product: CASSEPGGWGTEAFF.

This chain joins TRBV5-4 and TRBJ1-2; a weak D match, TRBD1 (5 bases). CDR1 and CDR2 from the germline V gene are SGHNT and YYREEE (reference sequence). This CDR3 is built from 15 residues. The V end was cut by 3 bases, the J end by 5 bases, with 17 bases between. This chain's CDR3 is CASSSKDHTGYGYTF. As DNA, the CDR3 is TGTGCCAGCAGCTCAAAAGACCACACAGGTTATGGCTACACCTTC.

The V and J genes are TRBV9 and TRBJ2-3; 9 bases align to TRBD1. V was clipped by 4 bases and J by 4 bases; unmatched bases: 10. Germline lookup yields CDR1 SGDLS and CDR2 YYNGEE. The CDR3 totals 16 residues. In DNA form, the CDR3 reads TGTGCCAGCAGCCCGCGGGACAGGGAAGGTGCAGATACGCAGTATTTT. It encodes CASSPRDREGADTQYF.

The chain recombines TRBV10-1 with TRBJ2-1, with TRBD2 as a possible D gene (7 bases). Germline V CDR1 and CDR2: WNHNN, SYGVQD (reference sequence). Trimming removed 2 bases at V and 2 bases at J, with 19 bases between. This CDR3 comprises 18 residues. The CDR3 sequence is CASSEVRGGASAYNEQFF. CDR3 in DNA: TGCGCCAGCAGTGAGGTTCGCGGGGGCGCCTCTGCCTACAATGAGCAGTTCTTC.

This clone was counted between two and nine times. The chain joins TRBV28 to TRBJ1-5; tentatively, D is TRBD1 (5 bases). This CDR3 is built from 12 residues. Trimming cost V 5 bases and J 9 bases, with 11 bases left between them. Looked up from germline, CDR1 is MDHEN and CDR2 is SYDVKM. Here the CDR3 DNA reads TGTGCCAGCAGTGGGGGGATTCGGCCCCAGCATTTT. It codes for CASSGGIRPQHF.

The chain employs TRBV2 and TRBJ1-2; D call uncertain. Trimming left V 7 bases short and J 4 bases short, with 16 bases between. CDR1 is SNHLY, CDR2 FYNNEI, per germline. The CDR3 contains 14 residues. Written as DNA, the CDR3 is TGTGCCAGCAACTTGGAAGAGGATATCTATGGCTACACCTTC. Protein product: CASNLEEDIYGYTF.

The rearrangement links TRBV3-1 (or the pseudogene TRBV3-2) to TRBJ2-7; D unresolved. The CDR3 has 13 residues. Trimming removed 4 bases at V and 2 bases at J, with 9 bases between. CDR1 and CDR2 (germline): LGHDT, YNNKEL (reference sequence). The DNA of the CDR3 is TGTGCCAGCAGCCGAGGCGGTCCCTACGAGCAGTACTTC. This encodes CASSRGGPYEQYF.

V gene TRBV28 combines with J gene TRBJ1-5; D perhaps matches TRBD1 (5 bases). Germline values: CDR1 MDHEN, CDR2 SYDVKM. V shed 5 bases and J shed 6 bases, with 20 bases lying between them. The CDR3 spans 16 residues. Here the CDR3 reads CASSKRTGRGPQPQHF. CDR3 in DNA: TGTGCCAGCAGTAAACGGACCGGGAGGGGTCCTCAGCCCCAGCATTTT. The full variable domain, its missing parts supplied by reference TRBV28 and TRBJ1-5, is DVKVTQSSRYLVKRTGEKVFLECVQDMDHENMFWYRQDPGLGLRLIYFSYDVKMKEKGDIPEGYSVSREKKERFSLILESASTNQTSMYLCASSKRTGRGPQPQHFGDGTRLSIL.

The chain recombines TRBV2 with TRBJ2-7; D possibly corresponds to TRBD1 (6 bases). Trimming removed 5 bases at V and 0 bases at J, with 11 bases between. The CDR3 covers 14 residues. Germline assignment: CDR1 SNHLY and CDR2 FYNNEI. The DNA of the CDR3 is TGTGCCAGCAGTCGGGACACCTTCTCCTACGAGCAGTACTTC. Protein sequence: CASSRDTFSYEQYF.

The chain has TRBV4-2 and TRBJ1-5, with 8 bases aligning to TRBD1. Unmatched junction bases numbered 6, after V lost 2 bases and J lost 3 bases. The CDR3 has 16 residues. Germline V gene lookup returns CDR1 LGHNA and CDR2 YNFKEQ. The CDR3 region is CASSQLSGGPNQPQHF. The CDR3 region has the DNA TGTGCCAGCAGCCAATTGTCAGGGGGCCCCAATCAGCCCCAGCATTTT.

J is TRBJ1-2 and V is TRBV11-2; D perhaps matches TRBD1 (6 bases). This CDR3 contains 13 residues. V lost 5 bases, J lost 1 base, and 8 bases lay in between. Germline V gene sequence: CDR1 SGHAT, CDR2 FQNNGV. CDR3 loop: CASSRQVNYGYTF. CDR3 bases: TGTGCCAGCAGCCGACAGGTTAACTATGGCTACACCTTC. Complete variable domain (other parts from reference TRBV11-2 and TRBJ1-2): EAGVAQSPRYKIIEKRQSVAFWCNPISGHATLYWYQQILGQGPKLLIQFQNNGVVDDSQLPKDRFSAERLKGVDSTLKIQPAKLEDSAVYLCASSRQVNYGYTFGSGTRLTVV.

The genes are TRBV11-2 and TRBJ1-3; tentatively, D is TRBD1 (6 bases). V was clipped by 4 bases and J by 4 bases, with 23 bases between them. Germline CDR1 reads SGHAT; CDR2 reads FQNNGV. This CDR3 spans 18 amino acids. Here the CDR3 reads CASSSYPRGKITGNTIYF. The CDR3 DNA sequence: TGTGCCAGCAGCTCCTACCCCAGGGGAAAAATAACGGGAAACACCATATATTTT.

The chain uses TRBV5-1 and TRBJ2-7; the match to TRBD1 covers 7 bases. Germline V lookup: CDR1 SGHRS, CDR2 YFSETQ. CDR3 length equals 16 residues. With V trimmed by 3 bases and J by 1 base, 10 bases remained unmatched. The DNA for the CDR3 is TGCGCCAGCAGCTCCCACCTGCCGGGACAGTCCTACGAGCAGTACTTC. It codes for CASSSHLPGQSYEQYF. Filled out from reference TRBV5-1 and TRBJ2-7, the complete variable domain reads KAGVTQTPRYLIKTRGQQVTLSCSPISGHRSVSWYQQTPGQGLQFLFEYFSETQRNKGNFPGRFSGRQFSNSRSEMNVSTLELGDSALYLCASSSHLPGQSYEQYFGPGTRLTVT.

This chain connects TRBV3-1 (or the pseudogene TRBV3-2) to TRBJ1-1, with 7 nucleotides matching TRBD1. V dropped 4 bases and J dropped 2; count of bases not matched to a gene: 7. Germline V gene sequence: CDR1 LGHDT, CDR2 YNNKEL (reference sequence). CDR3 length equals 15 residues. CDR3 protein: CASSPGDRRNTEAFF. In DNA, the CDR3 is TGTGCCAGCAGCCCCGGGGACAGAAGAAACACTGAAGCTTTCTTT.

J is TRBJ1-4 and V is TRBV30; unclear D gene. CDR1 and CDR2 from the germline V gene are GTSNPN and SVGIG (reference sequence). CDR3 length: 14 amino acids. The ends were cut back, 2 bases at V and 4 bases at J, with 11 bases in the middle. CDR3 loop: CAWSFAQLNEKLFF. The CDR3, as DNA: TGTGCCTGGAGTTTTGCACAGCTTAATGAAAAACTGTTTTTT.

The chain joins TRBV6-5 to TRBJ2-5; unclear D gene. CDR3 length equals 11 residues. In germline, CDR1 is MNHEY, CDR2 SVGAGI. V lost 6 bases to trimming and J lost 2 bases, with 4 bases between them. CDR3 nucleotides: TGTGCCAGCAGACAACAAGAGACCCAGTACTTC. It translates to CASRQQETQYF.

The rearrangement joins TRBV16 to TRBJ2-1, with D possibly TRBD2 on 5 matching bases. This CDR3 contains 13 residues. Trimming left V 4 bases short and J 9 bases short, with 13 bases between. Germline V gene lookup returns CDR1 KGHSY and CDR2 FQNENV. CDR3 coding DNA: TGTGCCAGCAGCCGTGCTAGGGCGGGTGAGCAGTTCTTC. Protein sequence: CASSRARAGEQFF.

The V call is TRBV7-3, the J call TRBJ1-1, with a possible D match to TRBD1 (5 bases). V was clipped by 5 bases and J by 1 base, with 17 bases between them. Germline loops: CDR1 SGHTA, CDR2 FQGTGA. The CDR3 runs 16 residues. In DNA form, the CDR3 reads TGTGCCAGCAGCCAAACAGGCCCCCCGGGGAACACTGAAGCTTTCTTT. It yields the protein CASSQTGPPGNTEAFF.

J is TRBJ1-1 and V is TRBV28; no clear D gene. Trimming shortened V by 8 bases and J by 3 bases, and 10 bases separated the two germline ends. The CDR3 is 12 amino acids. Germline V gene lookup returns CDR1 MDHEN and CDR2 SYDVKM. The CDR3 nucleotides are TGTGCCAGCTCCCCCTTAGACACTGAAGCTTTCTTT. This encodes CASSPLDTEAFF.

DNA for the CDR3: TGCAGCGTTGGTATTGGGCAGGGCCTTTATGGCTACACCTTC. Translated, it gives CSVGIGQGLYGYTF. The rearrangement links TRBV29-1 to TRBJ1-2, with a tentative D call TRBD1 (5 bases). The V and J ends lost 4 bases and 5 bases respectively, with 17 bases between them. Germline-derived CDR1 and CDR2 are SQVTM and ANQGSEA. The CDR3 extends over 14 amino acids.

The chain uses TRBV6-7 and TRBJ2-7; TRBD2 matches at 7 bases. TRBV6-7 is an ORF, and what it does is uncertain. After removal of 6 bases from V and 4 bases from J, the junction contained 21 bases not matched to a gene. The CDR3 runs to 18 residues. The CDR3 protein is CASSHSPPLAVTGYEQYF. The CDR3 DNA reads as TGTGCCAGCAGCCATTCCCCCCCTCTAGCGGTGACCGGGTACGAGCAGTACTTC.

The chain uses TRBV13 and TRBJ1-2; 7 positions match TRBD1. This CDR3 comprises 12 residues. Trimming at V came to 9 bases and at J to 5 bases, leaving 6 bases not matched to a gene. Germline V gene sequence: CDR1 PRHDT, CDR2 FYEKMQ (reference sequence). The CDR3 nucleotides read TGTGCCAGTAAGGGGGCTAGGTATGGCTACACCTTC. Protein product: CASKGARYGYTF.

As to this clone: Other DNA sequences in the same sample also yield this CDR3. This chain links TRBV5-1 with TRBJ2-3, with D maybe TRBD2 (5 bases). Germline CDR1 is SGHRS and CDR2 is YFSETQ. The CDR3 is 13 residues long. V was shortened by 4 bases and J by 3 bases, with 9 bases between the two germline ends. The CDR3 protein is CASSPGGTDTQYF. CDR3 coding DNA: TGCGCCAGCAGCCCCGGCGGGACAGATACGCAGTATTTT.

The CDR3 DNA reads TGTGCCAGCAGCCCGGAGGGTATCGCAGATACGCAGTATTTT. This encodes CASSPEGIADTQYF. This chain uses TRBV7-9 with TRBJ2-3; tentatively, D is TRBD2 (6 bases). The germline gives CDR1 SEHNR, CDR2 FQNEAQ (reference sequence). Trimming pared 5 bases from V and 4 bases from J, leaving 13 bases between. This CDR3 is 14 amino acids long.